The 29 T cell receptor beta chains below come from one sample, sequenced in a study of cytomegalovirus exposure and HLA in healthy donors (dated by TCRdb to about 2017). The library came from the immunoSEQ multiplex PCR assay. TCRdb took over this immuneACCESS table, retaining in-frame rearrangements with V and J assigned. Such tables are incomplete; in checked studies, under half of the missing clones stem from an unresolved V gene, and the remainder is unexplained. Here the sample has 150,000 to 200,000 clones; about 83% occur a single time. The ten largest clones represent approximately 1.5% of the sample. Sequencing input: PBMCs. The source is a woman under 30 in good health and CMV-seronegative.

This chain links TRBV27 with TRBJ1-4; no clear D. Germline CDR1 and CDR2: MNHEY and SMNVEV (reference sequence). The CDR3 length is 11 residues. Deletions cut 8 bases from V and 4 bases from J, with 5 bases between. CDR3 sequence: CASYYNEKLFF. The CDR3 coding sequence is TGTGCCAGCTACTATAATGAAAAACTGTTTTTT.

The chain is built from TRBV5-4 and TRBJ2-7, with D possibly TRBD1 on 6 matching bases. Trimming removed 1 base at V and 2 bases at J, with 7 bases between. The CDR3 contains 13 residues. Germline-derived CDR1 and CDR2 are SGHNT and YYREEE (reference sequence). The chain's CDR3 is CASSLTGTYEQYF. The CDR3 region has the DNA TGTGCCAGCAGCTTGACAGGGACCTACGAGCAGTACTTC.

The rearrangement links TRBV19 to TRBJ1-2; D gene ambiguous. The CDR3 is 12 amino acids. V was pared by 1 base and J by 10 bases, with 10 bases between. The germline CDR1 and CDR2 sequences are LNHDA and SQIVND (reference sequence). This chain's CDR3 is CASSIGAPVYTF. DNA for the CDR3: TGTGCCAGTAGTATAGGGGCGCCTGTCTACACCTTC.

CDR3 DNA sequence: TGCGCCAGTCTGGCAGGTGCGGGGGTCCCCGGGGAGCTGTTTTTT. This encodes CASLAGAGVPGELFF. J is TRBJ2-2 and V is TRBV5-1, with 7 positions matching TRBD2. The trim removed 8 bases at V and 6 bases at J, leaving 13 bases unmatched. CDR1 and CDR2 from the germline V gene are SGHRS and YFSETQ. This CDR3 spans 15 amino acids.

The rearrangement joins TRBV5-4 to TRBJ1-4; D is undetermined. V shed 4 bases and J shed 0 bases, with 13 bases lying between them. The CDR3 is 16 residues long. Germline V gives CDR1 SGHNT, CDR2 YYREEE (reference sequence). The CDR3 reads CASSPRGSATNEKLFF. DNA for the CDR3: TGTGCCAGCAGCCCACGGGGTTCTGCAACTAATGAAAAACTGTTTTTT.

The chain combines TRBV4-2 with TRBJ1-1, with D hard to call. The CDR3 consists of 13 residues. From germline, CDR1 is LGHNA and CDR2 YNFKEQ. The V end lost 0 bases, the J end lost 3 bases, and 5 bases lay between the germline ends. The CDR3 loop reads CASSQDMYTEAFF. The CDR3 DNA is TGTGCCAGCAGCCAAGATATGTACACTGAAGCTTTCTTT.

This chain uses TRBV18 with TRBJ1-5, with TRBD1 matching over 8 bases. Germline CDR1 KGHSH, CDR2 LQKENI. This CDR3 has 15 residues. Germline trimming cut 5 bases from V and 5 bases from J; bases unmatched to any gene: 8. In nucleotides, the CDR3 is TGTGCCAGCTCAATTTCGTCGACAGGGGATCAGCCCCAGCATTTT. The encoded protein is CASSISSTGDQPQHF.

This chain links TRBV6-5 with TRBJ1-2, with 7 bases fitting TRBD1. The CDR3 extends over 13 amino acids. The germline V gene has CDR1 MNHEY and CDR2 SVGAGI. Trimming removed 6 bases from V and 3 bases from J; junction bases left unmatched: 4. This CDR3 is CASRSDRDYGYTF. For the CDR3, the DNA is TGTGCCAGCAGATCCGACAGGGACTATGGCTACACCTTC.

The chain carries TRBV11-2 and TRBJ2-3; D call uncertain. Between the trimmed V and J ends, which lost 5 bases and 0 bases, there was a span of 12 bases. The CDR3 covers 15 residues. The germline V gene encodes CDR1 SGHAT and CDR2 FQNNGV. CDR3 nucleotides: TGTGCCAGCAGCCCCCTCGGTCTGAGCACAGATACGCAGTATTTT. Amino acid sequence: CASSPLGLSTDTQYF.

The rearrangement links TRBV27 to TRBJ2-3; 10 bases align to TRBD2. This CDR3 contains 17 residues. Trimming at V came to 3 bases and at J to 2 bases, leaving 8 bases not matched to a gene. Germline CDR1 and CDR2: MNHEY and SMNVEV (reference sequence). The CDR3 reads CASSFSPTSGFTDTQYF. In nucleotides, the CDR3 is TGTGCCAGCAGTTTCTCCCCGACTAGCGGGTTCACAGATACGCAGTATTTT.

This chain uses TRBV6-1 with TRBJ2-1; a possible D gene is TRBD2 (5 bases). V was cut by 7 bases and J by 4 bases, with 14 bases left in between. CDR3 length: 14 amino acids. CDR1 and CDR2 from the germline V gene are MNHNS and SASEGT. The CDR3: CASNLGRGYNEQFF. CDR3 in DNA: TGTGCCAGCAATCTAGGGAGAGGATACAATGAGCAGTTCTTC.

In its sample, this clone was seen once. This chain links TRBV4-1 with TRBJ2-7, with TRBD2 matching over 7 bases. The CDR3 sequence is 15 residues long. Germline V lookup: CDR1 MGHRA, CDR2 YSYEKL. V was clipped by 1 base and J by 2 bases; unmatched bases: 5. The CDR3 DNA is TGCGCCAGCAGCCAAGTAGCTAGCGGTACCTACGAGCAGTACTTC. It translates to CASSQVASGTYEQYF.

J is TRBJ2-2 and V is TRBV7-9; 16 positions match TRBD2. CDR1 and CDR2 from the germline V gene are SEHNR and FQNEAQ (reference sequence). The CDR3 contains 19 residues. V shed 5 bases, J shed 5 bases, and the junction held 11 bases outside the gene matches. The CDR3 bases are TGTGCCAGCAGCCCACGACCCGGGACTAGCGGGAGGGGTACCGGGGAGCTGTTTTTT. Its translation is CASSPRPGTSGRGTGELFF.

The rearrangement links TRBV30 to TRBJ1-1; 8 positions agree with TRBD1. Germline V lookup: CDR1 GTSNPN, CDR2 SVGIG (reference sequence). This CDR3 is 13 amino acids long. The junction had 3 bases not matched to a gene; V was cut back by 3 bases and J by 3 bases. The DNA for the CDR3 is TGTGCCTGGAGACAGGACAGGGACACTGAAGCTTTCTTT. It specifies CAWRQDRDTEAFF.

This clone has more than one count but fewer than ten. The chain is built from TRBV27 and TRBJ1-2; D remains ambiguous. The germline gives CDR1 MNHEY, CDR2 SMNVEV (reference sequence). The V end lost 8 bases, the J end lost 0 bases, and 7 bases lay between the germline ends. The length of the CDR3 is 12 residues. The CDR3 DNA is TGTGCCAGCCGTCGGGCTAACTATGGCTACACCTTC. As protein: CASRRANYGYTF.

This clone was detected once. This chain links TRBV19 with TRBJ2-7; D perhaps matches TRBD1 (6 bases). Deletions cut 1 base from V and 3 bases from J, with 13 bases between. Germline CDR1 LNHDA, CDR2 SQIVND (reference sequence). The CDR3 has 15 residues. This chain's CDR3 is CASSIVQGIHYEQYF. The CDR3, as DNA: TGTGCCAGTAGTATAGTACAGGGAATTCACTACGAGCAGTACTTC. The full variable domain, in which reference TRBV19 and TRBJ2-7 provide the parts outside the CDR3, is DGGITQSPKYLFRKEGQNVTLSCEQNLNHDAMYWYRQDPGQGLRLIYYSQIVNDFQKGDIAEGYSVSREKKESFPLTVTSAQKNPTAFYLCASSIVQGIHYEQYFGPGTRLTVT.

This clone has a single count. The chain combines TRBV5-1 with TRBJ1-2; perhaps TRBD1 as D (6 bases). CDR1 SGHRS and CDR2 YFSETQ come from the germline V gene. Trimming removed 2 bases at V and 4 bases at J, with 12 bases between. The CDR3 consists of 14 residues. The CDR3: CASSFSGVPYGYTF. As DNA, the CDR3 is TGCGCCAGCAGCTTTTCAGGGGTGCCCTATGGCTACACCTTC.

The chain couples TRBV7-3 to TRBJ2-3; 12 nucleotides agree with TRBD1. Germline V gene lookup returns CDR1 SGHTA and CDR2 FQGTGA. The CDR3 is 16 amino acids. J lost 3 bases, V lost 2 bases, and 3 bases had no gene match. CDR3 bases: TGTGCCAGCAGCTTAGTGGGACAGGGGGCAACAGATACGCAGTATTTT. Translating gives CASSLVGQGATDTQYF. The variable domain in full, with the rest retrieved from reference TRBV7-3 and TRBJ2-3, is GAGVSQTPSNKVTEKGKYVELRCDPISGHTALYWYRQSLGQGPEFLIYFQGTGAADDSGLPNDRFFAVRPEGSVSTLKIQRTERGDSAVYLCASSLVGQGATDTQYFGPGTRLTVL.

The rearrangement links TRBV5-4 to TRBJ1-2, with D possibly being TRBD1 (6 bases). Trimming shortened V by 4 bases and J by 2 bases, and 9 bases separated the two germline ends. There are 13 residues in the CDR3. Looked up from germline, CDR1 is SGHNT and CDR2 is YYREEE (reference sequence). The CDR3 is CASSKGQNYGYTF. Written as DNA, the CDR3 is TGTGCCAGCAGCAAAGGACAGAACTATGGCTACACCTTC.

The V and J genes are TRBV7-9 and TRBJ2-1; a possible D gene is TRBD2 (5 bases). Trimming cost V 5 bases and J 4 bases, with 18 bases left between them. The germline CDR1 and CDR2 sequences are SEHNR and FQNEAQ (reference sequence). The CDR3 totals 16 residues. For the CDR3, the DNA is TGTGCCAGCAGCCCCCCGGAGGCAGGCGGGTACAATGAGCAGTTCTTC. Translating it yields CASSPPEAGGYNEQFF. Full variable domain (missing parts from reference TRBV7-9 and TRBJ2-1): DTGVSQNPRHKITKRGQNVTFRCDPISEHNRLYWYRQTLGQGPEFLTYFQNEAQLEKSRLLSDRFSAERPKGSFSTLEIQRTEQGDSAMYLCASSPPEAGGYNEQFFGPGTRLTVL.

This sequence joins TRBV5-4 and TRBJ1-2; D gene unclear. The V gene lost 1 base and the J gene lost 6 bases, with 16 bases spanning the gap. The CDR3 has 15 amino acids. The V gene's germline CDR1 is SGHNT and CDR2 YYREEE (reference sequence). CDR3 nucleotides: TGTGCCAGCAGCTTGTTTTCCTTTGAGCTGGATGGCTACACCTTC. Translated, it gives CASSLFSFELDGYTF.

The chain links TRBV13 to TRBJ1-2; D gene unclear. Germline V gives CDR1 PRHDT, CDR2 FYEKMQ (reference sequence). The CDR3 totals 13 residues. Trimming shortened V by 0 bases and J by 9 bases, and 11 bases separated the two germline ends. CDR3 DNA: TGTGCCAGCAGCTTAGGCCGAGCTATTAGCTACACCTTC. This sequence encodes CASSLGRAISYTF.

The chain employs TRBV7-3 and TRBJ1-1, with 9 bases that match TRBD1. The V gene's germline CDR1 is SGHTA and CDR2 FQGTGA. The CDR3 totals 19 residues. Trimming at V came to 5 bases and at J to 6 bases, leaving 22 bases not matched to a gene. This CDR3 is CASSPRGKGTGLISPEAFF. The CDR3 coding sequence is TGTGCCAGCAGCCCGAGGGGGAAAGGGACAGGGTTAATCTCACCTGAAGCTTTCTTT.

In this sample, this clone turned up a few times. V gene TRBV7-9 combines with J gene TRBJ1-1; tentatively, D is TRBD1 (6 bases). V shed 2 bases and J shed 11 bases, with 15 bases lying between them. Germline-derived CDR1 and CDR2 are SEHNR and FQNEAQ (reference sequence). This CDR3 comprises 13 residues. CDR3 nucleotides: TGTGCCAGCAGCTTAAATCGGGCAGGGGATGCTTTCTTT. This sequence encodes CASSLNRAGDAFF.

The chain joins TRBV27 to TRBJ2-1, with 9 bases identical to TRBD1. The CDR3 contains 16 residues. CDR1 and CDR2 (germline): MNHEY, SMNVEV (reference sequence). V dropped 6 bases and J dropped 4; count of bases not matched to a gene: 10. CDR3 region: CASSIQGANTYNEQFF. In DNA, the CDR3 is TGTGCCAGCAGCATACAGGGGGCAAACACTTACAATGAGCAGTTCTTC.

CDR3 region: CASSQDGESSGANVLTF. The CDR3 DNA sequence: TGTGCCAGCAGCCAAGATGGGGAGTCTTCTGGGGCCAACGTCCTGACTTTC. The chain recombines TRBV4-2 with TRBJ2-6, with D maybe TRBD2 (5 bases). Germline-derived CDR1 and CDR2 are LGHNA and YNFKEQ. V shed 0 bases and J shed 1 base, with 10 bases lying between them. CDR3 size: 17 residues.

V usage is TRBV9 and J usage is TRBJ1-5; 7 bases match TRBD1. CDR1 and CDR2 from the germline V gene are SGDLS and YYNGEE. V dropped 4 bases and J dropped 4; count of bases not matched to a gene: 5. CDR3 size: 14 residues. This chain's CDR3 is CASSKGAYNQPQHF. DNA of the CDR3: TGTGCCAGCAGCAAGGGGGCGTATAATCAGCCCCAGCATTTT.

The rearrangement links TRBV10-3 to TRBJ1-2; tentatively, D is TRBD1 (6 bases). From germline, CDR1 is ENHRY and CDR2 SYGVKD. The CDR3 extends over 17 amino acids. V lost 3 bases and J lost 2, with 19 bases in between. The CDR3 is CAISEGRRGADNYGYTF. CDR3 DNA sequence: TGTGCCATCAGTGAAGGGCGGCGGGGGGCCGACAACTATGGCTACACCTTC.

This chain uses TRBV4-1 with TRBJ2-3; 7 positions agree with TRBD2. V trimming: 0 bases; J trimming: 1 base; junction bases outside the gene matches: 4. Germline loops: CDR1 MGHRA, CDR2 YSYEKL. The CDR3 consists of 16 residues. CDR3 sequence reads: CASSQEAGWGTDTQYF. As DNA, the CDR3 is TGCGCCAGCAGCCAAGAAGCGGGGTGGGGCACAGATACGCAGTATTTT.